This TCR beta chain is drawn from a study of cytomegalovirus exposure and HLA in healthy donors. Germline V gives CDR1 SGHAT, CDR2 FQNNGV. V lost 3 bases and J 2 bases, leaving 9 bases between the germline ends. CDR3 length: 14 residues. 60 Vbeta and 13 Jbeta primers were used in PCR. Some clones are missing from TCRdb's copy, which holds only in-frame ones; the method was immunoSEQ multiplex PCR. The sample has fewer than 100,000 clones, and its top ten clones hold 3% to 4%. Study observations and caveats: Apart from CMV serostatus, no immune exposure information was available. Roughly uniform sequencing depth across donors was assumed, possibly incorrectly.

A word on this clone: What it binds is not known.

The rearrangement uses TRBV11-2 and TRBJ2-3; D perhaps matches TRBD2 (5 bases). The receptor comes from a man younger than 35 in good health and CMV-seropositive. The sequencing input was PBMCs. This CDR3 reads CASSFIRDTDTQYF. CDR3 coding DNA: TGTGCCAGCAGCTTCATCCGGGACACAGATACGCAGTATTTT.